The 10 T cell receptor beta chains presented below share a single source sample, sequenced in a study of blood T cell repertoires in COVID-19. Sequencing was performed with immunoSEQ multiplex PCR; in TCRdb, only in-frame clones are kept and a portion is missing. This sample yields fewer than 250,000 clones, of which roughly nine tenths are seen a single time; 1.1% belongs to the top ten. Sample: peripheral blood. The source is a young man with acute or convalescent COVID-19.

This clone came up a few times. V and J are TRBV5-5 and TRBJ1-4, with D possibly being TRBD1 (6 bases). V dropped 4 bases and J dropped 5 bases, with 12 bases sitting between them. Germline V gene lookup returns CDR1 SGHKS and CDR2 YYEKEE (reference sequence). The CDR3 runs to 14 residues. The CDR3 DNA follows: TGTGCCAGCAGCAAACAGGGAAAAAATGAAAAACTGTTTTTT. Encoded protein: CASSKQGKNEKLFF.

This chain joins TRBV13 and TRBJ2-2; perhaps TRBD1 as D (6 bases). Trimming shortened V by 8 bases and J by 5 bases, and 18 bases separated the two germline ends. The CDR3 totals 15 residues. The germline gives CDR1 PRHDT, CDR2 FYEKMQ (reference sequence). The CDR3 DNA follows: TGTGCCAGCGCCCGGACGCAGGGGCGAACCGGGGAGCTGTTTTTT. Translation: CASARTQGRTGELFF.

This clone was detected a few times. The chain's CDR3 is CASSPAVNSPLHF. CDR3 bases: TGTGCCAGCTCACCGGCAGTAAACTCACCCCTCCACTTT. This sequence joins TRBV18 and TRBJ1-6; no clear D. This CDR3 is built from 13 residues. V gave up 3 bases and J gave up 10 bases, with 10 bases separating them. Germline V gene sequence: CDR1 KGHSH, CDR2 LQKENI.

This clone was observed once. The V gene is TRBV5-1, the J gene TRBJ1-1; 7 nucleotides line up with TRBD1. The CDR3 extends over 15 amino acids. Germline V gives CDR1 SGHRS, CDR2 YFSETQ. With 4 bases clipped from V and 3 bases from J, the junction kept 9 bases outside the gene matches. The CDR3 DNA reads TGCGCCAGCAGCCCGGGACAGACTTCTTACACTGAAGCTTTCTTT. Its protein product is CASSPGQTSYTEAFF.

This clone was detected a few times. The V and J genes are TRBV19 and TRBJ1-1, with TRBD1 matching 7 bases. The germline V gene encodes CDR1 LNHDA and CDR2 SQIVND (reference sequence). The junction had 8 bases not matched to a gene; V was cut back by 2 bases and J by 5 bases. The CDR3 consists of 15 residues. The CDR3 region is CASSILEGGRTEAFF. CDR3 bases: TGTGCCAGTAGTATATTGGAAGGGGGCCGTACTGAAGCTTTCTTT.

The rearrangement uses TRBV11-2 and TRBJ2-7; 7 nucleotides align to TRBD2. Germline lookup yields CDR1 SGHAT and CDR2 FQNNGV. This CDR3 region has 15 residues. V was clipped by 3 bases and J by 0 bases; unmatched bases: 5. The CDR3 reads CASSFSRGSSYEQYF. The CDR3 nucleotides are TGTGCCAGCAGCTTTTCTCGCGGGAGCTCCTACGAGCAGTACTTC.

The CDR3 coding sequence is TGTGCCAGCTCACCTGGAAGGGAAAAGGAGGTAGATGAAAAACTGTTTTTT. Its protein product is CASSPGREKEVDEKLFF. V gene TRBV18 combines with J gene TRBJ1-4; D is ambiguous. V lost 3 bases and J 6 bases, leaving 20 bases between the germline ends. The CDR3 runs to 17 residues. Looked up from germline, CDR1 is KGHSH and CDR2 is LQKENI.

The chain employs TRBV7-8 and TRBJ1-5; perhaps TRBD1 as D (5 bases). Trimming pared 5 bases from V and 2 bases from J, leaving 13 bases between. The CDR3 contains 15 residues. Looked up from germline, CDR1 is SGHVS and CDR2 is FQNEAQ. CDR3 DNA sequence: TGTGCCAGCAGCCCGACCACGGGGGGCAATCAGCCCCAGCATTTT. As protein: CASSPTTGGNQPQHF. Full variable domain (remainder filled in from reference TRBV7-8 and TRBJ1-5): GAGVSQSPRYKVAKRGQDVALRCDPISGHVSLFWYQQALGQGPEFLTYFQNEAQLDKSGLPSDRFFAERPEGSVSTLKIQRTQQEDSAVYLCASSPTTGGNQPQHFGDGTRLSIL.

V and J are TRBV7-2 and TRBJ2-7; 8 nucleotides line up with TRBD2. Germline-derived CDR1 and CDR2 are SGHTA and FQGNSA. The junction had 14 bases not matched to a gene; V was cut back by 5 bases and J by 5 bases. The CDR3 has 16 amino acids. The CDR3 sequence: CASSPQIGLAGDEQYF. In nucleotides, the CDR3 is TGTGCCAGCAGCCCCCAAATAGGACTAGCTGGGGACGAGCAGTACTTC.

This clone was seen once. The chain carries TRBV5-4 and TRBJ1-1, with D perhaps TRBD1 (5 bases). The V gene lost 4 bases and the J gene lost 4 bases, with 14 bases spanning the gap. Germline V gives CDR1 SGHNT, CDR2 YYREEE (reference sequence). The CDR3 totals 14 residues. This CDR3 reads CASSIQGGATEAFF. Written as DNA, the CDR3 is TGTGCCAGCAGCATTCAAGGAGGGGCCACTGAAGCTTTCTTT.